The present entry profiles one TCR beta chain with its context. This clonotype occurred a few times. This receptor's antigen is unknown. Base qualities were left out, and no much larger clone turns up one base away. These data originate in a study of T-cell memory formation after mild COVID-19 (dated by TCRdb to the early 2020s). For the study in its entirety: TCR sequence clusters from the two donors were found to be largely donor specific. T-cell clones expanding and contracting after mild COVID-19 in two donors were tracked by longitudinal TCRalpha and TCRbeta repertoire sequencing. The cohort comprised two young, previously healthy adult volunteers, one female and one male.

This sample was sequenced with an Illumina NovaSeq 6000. TCRalpha and TCRbeta cDNA libraries were constructed by 5'RACE with constant-segment primers, with sample barcodes and unique molecular identifiers being introduced. RNA was extracted from every sample with Trizol reagent. The libraries were amplified in two PCR steps, and the second step added a second sample barcode and Illumina TruSeq adapters. Sequencing of libraries was performed on an Illumina NovaSeq with 2 x 150 bp paired-end reads. As for how the authors treated the data: Demultiplexing of reads and collapsing into UMI-guided consensus sequences were performed with migec v1.2.7. Using mixcr v2.1.11, the UMI consensuses were aligned to TRA and TRB V and J templates and assembled into clonotypes. A clonotype was counted as expanded or contracted only if both edgeR and NoisET called the change significant, with noise models trained on biological replicates. For edgeR calls, the cutoffs were a false discovery rate-adjusted p below 0.01 and a log2 fold-change threshold of 1. As an exploratory analysis of dynamics, max-normalized trajectories of the 1000 most abundant clonotypes were examined with PCA combined with hierarchical clustering. Separately sequenced CD4+ and CD8+ repertoires were used to assign a CD4 or CD8 phenotype to each responding clone. Through fastp at Q25 and MiXCR, TCRdb rebuilt clones from the public reads, retaining in-frame beta chains. Each entry is one CDR3 protein sequence, shown with its most common DNA and genes. It is TCRdb's table, rather than the study itself, that gives the V and J calls and clone size. A total of about 430,000 distinct CDR3 sequences appear in this sample, over 15% of them only once. The top ten clones comprise roughly 21% of the sample.

PBMCs were isolated by Ficoll-Paque density gradient centrifugation. The research as a whole found: Some responding clones were found in pre-infection memory, which suggests that pre-existing cross-reactive memory T cells took part in the SARS-CoV-2 response. Contracting CD4+ clones were found mainly in CM and EM memory subsets, while CD8+ clones were enriched in EMRA. Only a couple of mild cases were covered in the study, and larger cohorts including severe cases with pre-infection samples were considered necessary. Clones that contracted from day 15 to 85 showed balanced CD4/CD8 phenotypes, whereas a second wave of clones that expanded from day 15 to 37 leaned towards CD4+. The second-wave clones that peaked on day 37 were not confirmed to be SARS-CoV-2 specific.

The sequenced material came from PBMCs or a T cell subset sorted from them (not recorded which). The TCR comes from a man in his late teens or twenties who had mild COVID-19 (a few samples of this study predate the infection). The sample titles of this study are shuffled in the database, so cell type and time point are left out; the donor was told from shared clones.

The DNA sequence is given as TGTGCCAGCAGCTTAGAACGGATCAACCCATTACAAGAGACCCAGTACTTC. This sequence encodes CASSLERINPLQETQYF. The sequence is built from TRBV7-8 and TRBJ2-5; confidence is insufficient to name the D gene. V loses 1 base, J loses 2 bases, and the germline ends lie 17 bases apart. Spanning cysteine to phenylalanine, the CDR3 consists of 17 amino acids. Only the CDR3 DNA stays, 51 bases, in frame from base 1. CDR1 and CDR2, per the germline V gene, are SGHVS and FQNEAQ. The variable domain in full, with residues beyond the CDR3 obtained from the reference TRBV7-8 and TRBJ2-5 genes, is GAGVSQSPRYKVAKRGQDVALRCDPISGHVSLFWYQQALGQGPEFLTYFQNEAQLDKSGLPSDRFFAERPEGSVSTLKIQRTQQEDSAVYLCASSLERINPLQETQYFGPGTRLLVL.